Below, 10 T cell receptor beta chains from the same sample are listed, as sequenced in a study of T cell responses to AZD1222 COVID-19 vaccine. This table comes from immunoSEQ multiplex PCR, and its TCRdb copy is limited to in-frame clones, with some not included. The repertoire holds about 160,000 clones, with 88% as singletons. This specimen was peripheral blood, taken 28 days after the second AZD1222 dose. The receptors derive from an adult who received the AZD1222 COVID-19 vaccine.

The chain links TRBV6-5 to TRBJ1-4; D is unresolved. Germline CDR1 and CDR2: MNHEY and SVGAGI. CDR3 size: 14 residues. Trimming removed 5 bases at V and 0 bases at J, with 7 bases between. DNA for the CDR3: TGTGCCAGCAGTACTTACGCAACTAATGAAAAACTGTTTTTT. Its translation: CASSTYATNEKLFF.

The genes are TRBV12-3 or TRBV12-4 and TRBJ1-1; D gene unclear. The CDR3 totals 12 residues. Trimming removed 5 bases from V and 8 bases from J, with 12 bases in between. The CDR3 loop is CASSPAPAEAFF. The CDR3 DNA reads TGTGCCAGCAGTCCGGCCCCGGCGGAAGCTTTCTTT.

This rearrangement joins TRBV5-1 to TRBJ1-2, with TRBD1 matching 8 bases. In germline, CDR1 is SGHRS, CDR2 YFSETQ. The CDR3 contains 17 residues. The V gene end was trimmed by 4 bases and the J gene end by 0 bases; junction bases not matched to a gene: 11. CDR3: CASSLDQQTGANYGYTF. CDR3 DNA sequence: TGCGCCAGCAGCCTGGATCAACAGACAGGGGCTAACTATGGCTACACCTTC.

The sample holds one count of this clone. This rearrangement joins TRBV19 to TRBJ1-5, with 8 bases matching TRBD1. Germline loops: CDR1 LNHDA, CDR2 SQIVND (reference sequence). CDR3 length: 18 residues. V shed 5 bases and J 0 bases; nucleotides not matched to a gene: 12. The CDR3 region has the DNA TGTGCCAGTAGTCAGGGGGCGCGTGCGGGTTATAGCAATCAGCCCCAGCATTTT. This gives the protein CASSQGARAGYSNQPQHF.

This clone was seen only once. The chain links TRBV30 to TRBJ1-2; D gene uncertain. The V and J ends lost 5 bases and 0 bases respectively, with 7 bases between them. The CDR3 runs to 12 residues. Germline V gene sequence: CDR1 GTSNPN, CDR2 SVGIG (reference sequence). CDR3: CAWYVANYGYTF. For the CDR3, the DNA is TGTGCCTGGTACGTCGCTAACTATGGCTACACCTTC.

This clone appeared a few times. The CDR3 spells CAWSAPGQPQHF. CDR3 nucleotide sequence: TGTGCCTGGAGTGCCCCAGGGCAGCCCCAGCATTTT. The V call is TRBV30, the J call TRBJ1-5, with D possibly being TRBD1 (5 bases). Trimming left V 1 base short and J 7 bases short, with 8 bases between. Germline V gives CDR1 GTSNPN, CDR2 SVGIG (reference sequence). The CDR3 consists of 12 residues. The full variable domain, completed using reference TRBV30 and TRBJ1-5, is SQTIHQWPATLVQPVGSPLSLECTVEGTSNPNLYWYRQAAGRGLQLLFYSVGIGQISSEVPQNLSASRPQDRQFILSSKKLLLSDSGFYLCAWSAPGQPQHFGDGTRLSIL.

The V call is TRBV7-9, the J call TRBJ1-2; D is uncertain. Germline CDR1 is SEHNR and CDR2 is FQNEAQ (reference sequence). V was trimmed by 3 bases and J by 2 bases, leaving 16 bases between them. The CDR3 runs to 16 residues. The CDR3 region has the DNA TGTGCCAGCAGCTTCACAGAAACCCCCTCGAACTATGGCTACACCTTC. This gives the protein CASSFTETPSNYGYTF.

The rearrangement uses TRBV24-1 and TRBJ2-1; no clear D. The CDR3 sequence is 14 residues long. Germline-derived CDR1 and CDR2 are KGHDR and SFDVKD. Trimming left V 4 bases short and J 5 bases short, with 11 bases between. The CDR3 DNA follows: TGTGCCACCAGTGACGCTCGAGAAAACAATGAGCAGTTCTTC. Its protein product is CATSDARENNEQFF.

The chain joins TRBV7-2 to TRBJ2-7, with 8 bases aligning to TRBD2. The length of the CDR3 is 15 residues. Germline CDR1 is SGHTA and CDR2 is FQGNSA. The junction had 5 bases not matched to a gene; V was cut back by 1 base and J by 3 bases. CDR3 DNA: TGTGCCAGCAGCTTAGATTCGCTAGCGGGCTACGAGCAGTACTTC. Its translation: CASSLDSLAGYEQYF.

The chain has TRBV7-9 and TRBJ2-4; D is possibly TRBD2 (6 bases). Germline CDR1 SEHNR, CDR2 FQNEAQ (reference sequence). The CDR3 is 15 amino acids. With 5 bases removed from V and 0 bases from J, the gap between germline ends came to 11 bases. The CDR3 bases are TGTGCCAGCAGCCCCGGAGGGCTAGCCAAAAACATTCAGTACTTC. This gives the protein CASSPGGLAKNIQYF.